The entry that follows covers one T cell receptor (beta chain) sequence. Sequencing used immunoSEQ multiplex PCR; TCRdb keeps in-frame clones, though not all of them. Of fewer than 700,000 clones detected, roughly 90% appear once; the ten largest clones hold around 0.0099%. This record comes from a study of shared T cell receptors in the human thymus. The CDR3 spans 20 residues. The V gene's germline CDR1 is SGHAT and CDR2 FQNNGV. Trimming left V 0 bases short and J 5 bases short, with 29 bases between. These data were likewise used in another study, on human thymus T cells. That source adds: It was healthy Finnish infants having corrective surgery for congenital heart defects who were the donors. The source of the thymus tissue was resections taken during corrective heart surgery. Apparent bias marked the V and J gene usage of thymic and blood repertoires.

Sequenced sample: thymocytes. This receptor was obtained from a boy younger than two with a congenital heart defect. This chain joins TRBV11-2 and TRBJ2-7, with D possibly TRBD1 on 5 matching bases. The CDR3 sequence: CASSLDVQGMHKRRPHEQYF. The CDR3 DNA sequence: TGTGCCAGCAGCTTAGATGTCCAGGGCATGCACAAACGTCGTCCCCACGAGCAGTACTTC.